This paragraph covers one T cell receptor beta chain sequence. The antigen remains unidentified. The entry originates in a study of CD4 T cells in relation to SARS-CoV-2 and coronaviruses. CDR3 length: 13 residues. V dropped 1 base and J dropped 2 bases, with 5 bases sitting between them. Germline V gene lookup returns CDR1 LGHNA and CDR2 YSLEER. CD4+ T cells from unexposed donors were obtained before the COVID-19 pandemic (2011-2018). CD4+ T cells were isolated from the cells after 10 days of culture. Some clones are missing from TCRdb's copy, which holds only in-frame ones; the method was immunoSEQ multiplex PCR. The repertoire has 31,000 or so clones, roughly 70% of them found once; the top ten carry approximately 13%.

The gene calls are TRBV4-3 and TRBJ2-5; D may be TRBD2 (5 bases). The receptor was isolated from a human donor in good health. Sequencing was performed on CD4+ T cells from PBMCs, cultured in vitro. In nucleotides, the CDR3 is TGCGCCAGCAGCCAAGGCGGGCAAGAGACCCAGTACTTC. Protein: CASSQGGQETQYF.